The 10 T cell receptor beta chains below were found in one sample sequenced in a study of shared clonotypes between healthy human individuals. Profiled with immunoSEQ multiplex PCR; TCRdb holds only in-frame clones, not every one. The repertoire holds about 2.3 million clones, with approximately 93% as singletons. The sample taken for sequencing was naive CD4+ T cells from PBMCs. The subset is: CD45RA+ positively selected. These receptors all come from a man between 18 and 35 years old in good health. Some clones in this sample may be carry-over from other donors' samples.

The CDR3 sequence is CASSLTGFPNGYTF. CDR3 bases: TGTGCCAGCAGCTTAACAGGGTTCCCGAATGGCTACACCTTC. This chain joins TRBV7-2 and TRBJ1-2, with D maybe TRBD1 (6 bases). The CDR3 runs 14 residues. The germline gives CDR1 SGHTA, CDR2 FQGNSA. The ends were cut back, 2 bases at V and 6 bases at J, with 13 bases in the middle.

The chain links TRBV9 to TRBJ2-1; possible D gene TRBD2, 6 bases. CDR1 and CDR2 (germline): SGDLS, YYNGEE. Trimming pared 4 bases from V and 2 bases from J, leaving 16 bases between. This CDR3 comprises 16 residues. The CDR3 loop is CASSITSQVAYNEQFF. In nucleotides, the CDR3 is TGTGCCAGCAGCATAACTAGCCAGGTCGCCTACAATGAGCAGTTCTTC.

This clone was observed once. The chain couples TRBV27 to TRBJ2-1; 7 bases are shared with TRBD2. This CDR3 spans 16 amino acids. The V segment lost 4 bases and the J segment 10 bases; nucleotides outside the gene matches: 16. Germline V CDR1 and CDR2: MNHEY, SMNVEV (reference sequence). The CDR3 here is CASSSGVTGGWVEQFF. CDR3 coding DNA: TGTGCCAGCAGTTCGGGCGTAACGGGAGGTTGGGTGGAGCAGTTCTTC.

The chain joins TRBV5-1 to TRBJ2-3; D perhaps matches TRBD1 (6 bases). The CDR3 has 15 amino acids. V lost 4 bases and J lost 1, with 13 bases in between. Germline V gives CDR1 SGHRS, CDR2 YFSETQ. The CDR3 loop is CASSEYRVRTDTQYF. CDR3 DNA: TGCGCCAGCAGCGAGTACAGGGTGCGCACAGATACGCAGTATTTT.

The rearrangement links TRBV11-2 to TRBJ2-3; TRBD1 is a possible D gene (5 bases). Germline V gives CDR1 SGHAT, CDR2 FQNNGV. The CDR3 covers 16 residues. V dropped 1 base and J dropped 2 bases, with 13 bases sitting between them. CDR3 sequence: CASSLVHRSPTDTQYF. The CDR3 nucleotides are TGTGCCAGCAGCTTAGTTCACAGGTCCCCCACAGATACGCAGTATTTT. The complete variable domain, with remaining parts taken from reference TRBV11-2 and TRBJ2-3, reads EAGVAQSPRYKIIEKRQSVAFWCNPISGHATLYWYQQILGQGPKLLIQFQNNGVVDDSQLPKDRFSAERLKGVDSTLKIQPAKLEDSAVYLCASSLVHRSPTDTQYFGPGTRLTVL.

The V call is TRBV5-1, the J call TRBJ2-3, with no clear D. CDR1 is SGHRS, CDR2 YFSETQ, per germline. V was shortened by 4 bases and J by 4 bases, with 13 bases between the two germline ends. There are 14 residues in the CDR3. The CDR3, as DNA: TGCGCCAGCAGCCCAAGGATGTCGGCAGATACGCAGTATTTT. This gives the protein CASSPRMSADTQYF.

The chain has TRBV5-1 and TRBJ1-1; 9 bases fit TRBD1. J lost 2 bases, V lost 4 bases, and 6 bases had no gene match. CDR1 and CDR2 from the germline V gene are SGHRS and YFSETQ. The CDR3 extends over 15 amino acids. CDR3 DNA sequence: TGCGCCAGCAGCCCCCTGGGACAGGGAAACACTGAAGCTTTCTTT. Translation: CASSPLGQGNTEAFF.

This chain joins TRBV6-1 and TRBJ2-5; TRBD1 matches 8 bases. J lost 5 bases, V lost 6 bases, and 5 bases had no gene match. This CDR3 contains 13 residues. Germline assignment: CDR1 MNHNS and CDR2 SASEGT. In DNA form, the CDR3 reads TGTGCCAGCAGCAGGACAGGGAGGGAGACCCAGTACTTC. It yields the protein CASSRTGRETQYF.

The chain recombines TRBV7-8 with TRBJ2-1; 12 bases line up with TRBD2. With 2 bases clipped from V and 4 bases from J, the junction kept 3 bases outside the gene matches. The CDR3 is made up of 16 amino acids. Germline CDR1 is SGHVS and CDR2 is FQNEAQ. The chain's CDR3 is CASSLPGLAGYNEQFF. Here the CDR3 DNA reads TGTGCCAGCAGCTTACCGGGACTAGCGGGTTACAATGAGCAGTTCTTC.

This clone has only one observation. This sequence joins TRBV29-1 and TRBJ2-1; D is unclear. Deletions cut 3 bases from V and 10 bases from J, with 16 bases between. The CDR3 totals 13 residues. CDR1 and CDR2 (germline): SQVTM, ANQGSEA. The CDR3 region is CSVEILGRTEQFF. The CDR3 region has the DNA TGCAGCGTTGAGATCCTCGGCAGGACCGAGCAGTTCTTC.